These T cell receptor beta chains were read from a single sample in a study of blood T cell repertoires in COVID-19. Only in-frame clones appear in the TCRdb table, and some are missing; sequencing was by immunoSEQ multiplex PCR. Here the sample spans about 250,000 clones, roughly 90% being singletons. Material for sequencing was PBMCs or T cells enriched from blood (not recorded which). Receptors originate from a woman aged 25 to 39 with acute COVID-19. CDR3s include the opening cysteine and the closing phenylalanine or tryptophan. Each record gives: D gene, V gene, clone size, J gene, CDR3 protein, CDR3 DNA. The D gene is left open where the match is weak. Size is stated for part of the rows, as once, few or many counts, or as a class when the clone is expanded.

D: NA
V: TRBV6-5
size: NA
J: TRBJ1-1
CDR3: CASLGGVAEAFF
DNA: TGTGCCAGCCTTGGGGGGGTCGCTGAAGCTTTCTTT

D: NA
V: TRBV29-1
size: NA
J: TRBJ2-7
CDR3: CSAITGLSSYEQYF
DNA: TGCAGCGCGATTACAGGTCTTAGCTCCTACGAGCAGTACTTC

D: NA
V: TRBV9
size: NA
J: TRBJ1-1
CDR3: CASSAPESSNTEAFF
DNA: TGTGCCAGCAGCGCCCCTGAAAGCTCGAACACTGAAGCTTTCTTT

D: TRBD1
V: TRBV3-1/TRBV3-2
size: NA
J: TRBJ1-2
CDR3: CASSGDRQDGYTF
DNA: TGTGCCAGCAGCGGGGACAGGCAGGATGGCTACACCTTC

D: NA
V: TRBV25-1
size: NA
J: TRBJ2-4
CDR3: CASSELVSSAKNIQYF
DNA: TGTGCCAGCAGTGAATTAGTGTCTAGTGCCAAAAACATTCAGTACTTC

D: TRBD1
V: TRBV7-2
size: NA
J: TRBJ1-2
CDR3: CASSSGQAVGGYTF
DNA: TGTGCCAGCAGCTCTGGACAGGCAGTGGGGGGCTACACCTTC

D: TRBD1
V: TRBV19
size: NA
J: TRBJ1-2
CDR3: CASSQSRDRIGYTF
DNA: TGTGCCAGTAGTCAGTCCCGGGACAGGATCGGCTACACCTTC

D: TRBD1
V: TRBV28
size: few
J: TRBJ1-6
CDR3: CASIPRAGGYSPLHF
DNA: TGTGCCAGCATCCCAAGGGCAGGGGGCTATTCACCCCTCCACTTT

D: NA
V: TRBV19
size: NA
J: TRBJ2-2
CDR3: CASSNQGLAGELFF
DNA: TGTGCCAGTAGTAACCAGGGTCTGGCGGGGGAGCTGTTTTTT

D: NA
V: TRBV14
size: NA
J: TRBJ2-2
CDR3: CASSRDRVSTGELFF
DNA: TGTGCCAGCAGCCGCGACCGGGTCAGCACCGGGGAGCTGTTTTTT

D: TRBD1
V: TRBV19
size: NA
J: TRBJ1-6
CDR3: CASTATGASSPLHF
DNA: TGTGCCAGTACCGCGACAGGGGCAAGTTCACCCCTCCACTTT

D: TRBD2
V: TRBV27
size: NA
J: TRBJ2-7
CDR3: CASSLSAGVPNEQYF
DNA: TGTGCCAGCAGTTTATCAGCGGGGGTCCCCAACGAGCAGTACTTC

D: NA
V: TRBV3-1/TRBV3-2
size: NA
J: TRBJ2-3
CDR3: CASSRSEGTDTQYF
DNA: TGTGCCAGCAGCCGGAGCGAAGGCACAGATACGCAGTATTTT

D: NA
V: TRBV19
size: NA
J: TRBJ1-6
CDR3: CASSKGTPHNSPLHF
DNA: TGTGCCAGTAGCAAGGGGACACCCCATAATTCACCCCTCCACTTT

D: NA
V: TRBV7-9
size: NA
J: TRBJ1-2
CDR3: CASSSTGFNYGYTF
DNA: TGTGCCAGCAGCTCGACGGGGTTTAACTATGGCTACACCTTC

D: TRBD1
V: TRBV27
size: NA
J: TRBJ1-6
CDR3: CASSSRGRDSPLHF
DNA: TGTGCCAGCAGTTCCAGGGGGCGAGATTCACCCCTCCACTTT

D: TRBD1
V: TRBV11-2
size: NA
J: TRBJ2-4
CDR3: CASSSPGQGIIQYF
DNA: TGTGCCAGCAGCTCACCGGGACAGGGGATTATTCAGTACTTC

D: NA
V: TRBV15
size: NA
J: TRBJ1-2
CDR3: CATSRDGGRGYGYTF
DNA: TGTGCCACCAGCAGAGATGGAGGACGGGGCTATGGCTACACCTTC

D: NA
V: TRBV7-9
size: NA
J: TRBJ1-1
CDR3: CASSLTGPNTEAFF
DNA: TGTGCCAGCAGCCTCACAGGCCCGAACACTGAAGCTTTCTTT

D: NA
V: TRBV21-1
size: NA
J: TRBJ1-4
CDR3: CASSFLRWGLANEKLFF
DNA: TGTGCCAGCAGCTTCCTTCGTTGGGGGCTTGCTAATGAAAAACTGTTTTTT

D: TRBD1
V: TRBV9
size: NA
J: TRBJ2-7
CDR3: CASSSSGTGFSYEQYF
DNA: TGTGCCAGCAGCTCCTCCGGGACAGGGTTCTCCTACGAGCAGTACTTC

D: TRBD1
V: TRBV27
size: NA
J: TRBJ1-6
CDR3: CASSRGQGPYNSPLHF
DNA: TGTGCCAGCAGTCGCGGACAGGGGCCCTATAATTCACCCCTCCACTTT

D: NA
V: TRBV5-5
size: NA
J: TRBJ2-1
CDR3: CASSLAARPYNEQFF
DNA: TGTGCCAGCAGCTTGGCGGCTAGACCCTACAATGAGCAGTTCTTC

D: TRBD2
V: TRBV4-1
size: few
J: TRBJ2-5
CDR3: CASSNPGLAGGPLQETQYF
DNA: TGCGCCAGCAGCAATCCGGGACTAGCGGGGGGCCCTCTCCAAGAGACCCAGTACTTC

D: NA
V: TRBV4-3
size: NA
J: TRBJ2-7
CDR3: CASSQDYGAYEQYF
DNA: TGCGCCAGCAGCCAAGATTACGGGGCCTACGAGCAGTACTTC

D: TRBD1
V: TRBV9
size: NA
J: TRBJ1-2
CDR3: CASSVQINRGPYTF
DNA: TGTGCCAGCAGCGTCCAAATCAACAGGGGCCCCTACACCTTC

D: NA
V: TRBV2
size: NA
J: TRBJ2-6
CDR3: CASRTRAGNVLTF
DNA: TGTGCCAGCAGGACCCGGGCAGGGAACGTCCTGACTTTC

D: NA
V: TRBV18
size: NA
J: TRBJ2-3
CDR3: CASSPREGVSTDTQYF
DNA: TGTGCCAGCTCACCACGGGAGGGGGTGAGCACAGATACGCAGTATTTT

D: TRBD1
V: TRBV6-5
size: NA
J: TRBJ1-2
CDR3: CASSYGQGAGYTF
DNA: TGTGCCAGCAGTTACGGACAGGGGGCTGGCTACACCTTC

D: NA
V: TRBV5-5
size: NA
J: TRBJ1-2
CDR3: CASSLDSREVGFGYTF
DNA: TGTGCCAGCAGCTTGGACTCCCGGGAAGTTGGGTTTGGCTACACCTTC

D: NA
V: TRBV21-1
size: NA
J: TRBJ2-1
CDR3: CASSKALMYGWTSGARSEQFF
DNA: TGTGCCAGCAGCAAAGCGCTTATGTACGGCTGGACTAGCGGGGCCAGGAGTGAGCAGTTCTTC

D: TRBD1
V: TRBV5-5
size: NA
J: TRBJ1-4
CDR3: CASARQGATNEKLFF
DNA: TGTGCCAGCGCAAGGCAGGGGGCAACTAATGAAAAACTGTTTTTT

D: TRBD1
V: TRBV9
size: once
J: TRBJ1-5
CDR3: CASSVEGQVNQPQHF
DNA: TGTGCCAGCAGCGTAGAAGGACAGGTCAATCAGCCCCAGCATTTT

D: TRBD1
V: TRBV4-1
size: few
J: TRBJ1-6
CDR3: CASSQALGTGGNSPLHF
DNA: TGCGCCAGCAGCCAGGCGCTAGGGACAGGGGGCAATTCACCCCTCCACTTT

D: NA
V: TRBV2
size: NA
J: TRBJ2-7
CDR3: CASRGGSGSYEQYF
DNA: TGTGCCAGCAGGGGGGGTAGCGGATCCTACGAGCAGTACTTC

D: TRBD2
V: TRBV7-2
size: NA
J: TRBJ2-5
CDR3: CASSLRSSGVVETQYF
DNA: TGTGCCAGCAGCTTAAGGTCAAGCGGGGTGGTCGAGACCCAGTACTTC

D: NA
V: TRBV7-3
size: NA
J: TRBJ2-2
CDR3: CASSPPLSGELFF
DNA: TGTGCCAGCAGCCCCCCTCTTTCGGGGGAGCTGTTTTTT

D: NA
V: TRBV6-2/TRBV6-3
size: NA
J: TRBJ2-7
CDR3: CASSRKTGSSYEQYF
DNA: TGTGCCAGCAGTCGCAAGACAGGTAGCTCCTACGAGCAGTACTTC

D: TRBD1
V: TRBV2
size: NA
J: TRBJ1-6
CDR3: CASSEAGTGLTPLHF
DNA: TGTGCCAGCAGTGAAGCCGGGACAGGGTTGACACCCCTCCACTTT

D: NA
V: TRBV12-3/TRBV12-4
size: NA
J: TRBJ2-7
CDR3: CASWDSYYEQYF
DNA: TGTGCCAGCTGGGACTCATACTACGAGCAGTACTTC

D: NA
V: TRBV19
size: NA
J: TRBJ1-6
CDR3: CASSMSTGGTLHF
DNA: TGTGCCAGTAGTATGAGCACCGGAGGCACCCTCCACTTT

D: NA
V: TRBV28
size: NA
J: TRBJ1-5
CDR3: CASSLGGQPQHF
DNA: TGTGCCAGCAGTTTAGGGGGCCAGCCCCAGCATTTT

D: NA
V: TRBV7-2
size: NA
J: TRBJ1-5
CDR3: CASSLTGFNQPQHF
DNA: TGTGCCAGCAGCTTGACAGGTTTCAATCAGCCCCAGCATTTT

D: TRBD1
V: TRBV28
size: NA
J: TRBJ2-7
CDR3: CASSTRDRAYEQYF
DNA: TGTGCCAGCAGTACCCGGGACAGGGCCTACGAGCAGTACTTC

D: NA
V: TRBV10-3
size: NA
J: TRBJ1-1
CDR3: CAISRERNTEAFF
DNA: TGTGCCATCAGTCGAGAACGCAACACTGAAGCTTTCTTT

D: NA
V: TRBV10-2
size: NA
J: TRBJ2-1
CDR3: CASSVWSSPNNEQFF
DNA: TGCGCCAGCAGTGTGTGGTCTAGCCCCAACAATGAGCAGTTCTTC

D: NA
V: TRBV1
size: NA
J: TRBJ2-5
CDR3: CTSSHPRQGAGETQYF
DNA: TGCACCAGCAGCCACCCCCGACAGGGGGCAGGGGAGACCCAGTACTTC

D: NA
V: TRBV29-1
size: once
J: TRBJ1-5
CDR3: CSVGQGNQPQHF
DNA: TGCAGCGTGGGGCAGGGGAATCAGCCCCAGCATTTT

D: NA
V: TRBV5-1
size: NA
J: TRBJ1-5
CDR3: CASSLEGDRGQPQHF
DNA: TGCGCCAGCAGCTTGGAAGGGGACCGGGGGCAGCCCCAGCATTTT

D: TRBD1
V: TRBV11-2
size: NA
J: TRBJ1-1
CDR3: CASSLGSTGDKGAFF
DNA: TGTGCCAGCAGCTTAGGTTCGACAGGGGATAAGGGAGCTTTCTTT